The 3 T cell receptor beta chains below all came from one sample that was sequenced in a study of regulatory T cells in long-lasting Graves disease. The time point was: persistent/refractory GD, antithyroid drugs over 5 years with positive TRAb. Generation of the TCR library employed RNA extracted from PBMCs. iRepertoire HTBI primers and Arm-PCR of CDR3 regions built TCR beta libraries. Via MiXCR, TCRdb re-called the multiplex PCR reads, giving one row per CDR3 protein. The sample shows 500,000 to 700,000 distinct CDR3 sequences, about 30% of them seen only once. The sequencing here drew on peripheral blood mononuclear cells (PBMCs), taken when the disease was refractory, from a patient treated with antithyroid drugs. These receptors were obtained from a female donor with Graves disease.

The chain uses TRBV4-3 and TRBJ1-2; weak D call: TRBD1 (6 bases). CDR3 length: 15 residues. V lost 1 base and J lost 4, with 13 bases in between. Germline V gene lookup returns CDR1 LGHNA and CDR2 YSLEER. CDR3 in amino acids: CASSQVVTGFYGYTF. CDR3 bases: TGCGCCAGCAGCCAAGTCGTTACAGGGTTCTATGGCTACACCTTC.

V usage is TRBV10-2 and J usage is TRBJ2-7; possibly TRBD2 for D (6 bases). CDR1 is WSHSY and CDR2 is SAAADI in the germline V gene. The CDR3 spans 14 residues. With 8 bases removed from V and 6 bases from J, the gap between germline ends came to 20 bases. The DNA for the CDR3 is TGCGCCAGCTCATTAGAGCGGGCCTCCCTCGAGCAGTACTTC. Protein: CASSLERASLEQYF.

The genes are TRBV6-1 and TRBJ2-1; D remains unclear. V was shortened by 6 bases and J by 0 bases, with 12 bases between the two germline ends. Germline CDR1 reads MNHNS; CDR2 reads SASEGT. The CDR3 totals 15 residues. CDR3 in amino acids: CASSSLSFSYNEQFF. Written as DNA, the CDR3 is TGTGCCAGCAGCTCACTCAGTTTCTCCTACAATGAGCAGTTCTTC.